The T cell receptor beta chain under discussion was sequenced for a study of CD8+ T cells in alopecia areata. Study-wide results and caveats: In scalp samples, resident alphabeta T cells of normal skin are also sequenced.

Extracted RNA was reverse transcribed into cDNA, the sequencing template. TCRdb's table, derived via immunoSEQ multiplex PCR, lists solely in-frame clones and lacks some. The profile covers more than 100,000 clones, with 45% to 65% appearing a single time and 3.5% to 5.5% taken by the ten largest. CDR1 and CDR2 (germline): SGHDT, YYEEEE. The CDR3 covers 15 residues. The ends were cut back, 1 base at V and 2 bases at J, with 13 bases in the middle. On this clone itself: Its antigen is not identified.

The sample consisted of CD4+ T cells sorted from blood, taken at week 0. The receptor's source is a human donor with alopecia areata. The chain recombines TRBV5-6 with TRBJ2-7, with unresolved D. As DNA, the CDR3 is TGTGCCAGCAGCTTGCCTCCTTCTACCCCCTACGAGCAGTACTTC. This encodes CASSLPPSTPYEQYF.